This passage covers 29 T cell receptor beta chains from one sample sequenced in a study of cytomegalovirus exposure and HLA in healthy donors. The study ran its PCR with 60 Vbeta and 13 Jbeta primers. Measured with immunoSEQ multiplex PCR; TCRdb has only the in-frame clones, and not every one. Of about 160,000 clones in the sample, about 80% were seen once. Source material: PBMCs. The receptors were gathered from a man aged 25 to 45 in good health and CMV-seronegative.

The chain joins TRBV7-9 to TRBJ1-2; D is undetermined. Germline V gives CDR1 SEHNR, CDR2 FQNEAQ (reference sequence). Deletions cut 5 bases from V and 0 bases from J, with 13 bases between. The CDR3 covers 15 residues. The DNA of the CDR3 is TGTGCCAGCAGCCCGTTGCGCACGGCTAACTATGGCTACACCTTC. This codes for CASSPLRTANYGYTF.

This clone was detected only a few times. This sequence joins TRBV6-4 and TRBJ2-2; TRBD1 matches 11 bases. The CDR3 runs to 16 residues. After removal of 3 bases from V and 0 bases from J, the junction contained 0 bases not matched to a gene. CDR1 and CDR2 from the germline V gene are MRHNA and SNTAGT. For the CDR3, the DNA is TGTGCCAGCAGTGAGGGACAGGGGGCGAACACCGGGGAGCTGTTTTTT. It codes for CASSEGQGANTGELFF.

The V gene is TRBV28, the J gene TRBJ2-7, with a weak D call TRBD1 (5 bases). The CDR3 loop spans 15 amino acids. Germline CDR1 and CDR2: MDHEN and SYDVKM. With 2 bases removed from V and 4 bases from J, the gap between germline ends came to 15 bases. DNA for the CDR3: TGTGCCAGCAGTTTAAAGAAAAAGACAGCATACGAGCAGTACTTC. It translates to CASSLKKKTAYEQYF.

The chain is built from TRBV19 and TRBJ2-7; a weak D match, TRBD1 (6 bases). CDR1 and CDR2 from the germline V gene are LNHDA and SQIVND (reference sequence). The CDR3 is 12 residues long. Trimming removed 6 bases from V and 2 bases from J, with 8 bases in between. The CDR3 bases are TGTGCCAGTAGAGGGGGAACCTACGAGCAGTACTTC. This translates into CASRGGTYEQYF. The variable domain in full, completed from reference TRBV19 and TRBJ2-7, reads DGGITQSPKYLFRKEGQNVTLSCEQNLNHDAMYWYRQDPGQGLRLIYYSQIVNDFQKGDIAEGYSVSREKKESFPLTVTSAQKNPTAFYLCASRGGTYEQYFGPGTRLTVT.

The chain combines TRBV9 with TRBJ1-1; D remains unclear. The CDR3 spans 13 residues. Germline values: CDR1 SGDLS, CDR2 YYNGEE. Trimming shortened V by 1 base and J by 6 bases, and 10 bases separated the two germline ends. The CDR3 DNA reads TGTGCCAGCAGCGTATACGGAGGAGCTGAAGCTTTCTTT. Translated, it gives CASSVYGGAEAFF.

The chain has TRBV6-1 and TRBJ1-2; D may be TRBD1 (6 bases). Per germline, CDR1 MNHNS and CDR2 SASEGT. V was shortened by 1 base and J by 7 bases, with 10 bases between the two germline ends. The length of the CDR3 is 13 residues. The chain's CDR3 is CASSEGWTAGYTF. CDR3 nucleotide sequence: TGTGCCAGCAGTGAAGGCTGGACAGCTGGCTACACCTTC.

The gene calls are TRBV30 and TRBJ2-7, with no clear D. CDR1 is GTSNPN and CDR2 is SVGIG in the germline V gene (reference sequence). CDR3 length equals 12 residues. The V and J ends lost 0 bases and 1 base respectively, with 4 bases between them. CDR3 coding DNA: TGTGCCTGGAGTGTTCAGTCCTACGAGCAGTACTTC. Its translation: CAWSVQSYEQYF.

The CDR3 loop is CASSAVGGQDQPQHF. Here the CDR3 DNA reads TGTGCCAGCAGTGCCGTGGGGGGGCAGGATCAGCCCCAGCATTTT. The rearrangement links TRBV6-1 to TRBJ1-5; perhaps TRBD1 as D (6 bases). V lost 4 bases, J lost 5 bases, and 15 bases lay in between. CDR1 and CDR2 (germline): MNHNS, SASEGT. This CDR3 spans 15 amino acids.

The V gene is TRBV19, the J gene TRBJ1-4; 9 bases are a match to TRBD1. V lost 10 bases and J lost 5; bases outside the gene matches: 5. This CDR3 is built from 13 residues. CDR1 is LNHDA, CDR2 SQIVND, per germline (reference sequence). CDR3 coding DNA: TGTGCCATTATGGACAGGGGAAATGAAAAACTGTTTTTT. Translation: CAIMDRGNEKLFF. Using reference TRBV19 and TRBJ1-4 for the parts outside the CDR3, the full variable domain is DGGITQSPKYLFRKEGQNVTLSCEQNLNHDAMYWYRQDPGQGLRLIYYSQIVNDFQKGDIAEGYSVSREKKESFPLTVTSAQKNPTAFYLCAIMDRGNEKLFFGSGTQLSVL.

The chain couples TRBV7-9 to TRBJ2-7, with D uncertain. The V gene's germline CDR1 is SEHNR and CDR2 FQNEAQ (reference sequence). Trimming pared 4 bases from V and 2 bases from J, leaving 21 bases between. The length of the CDR3 is 17 residues. As DNA, the CDR3 is TGTGCCAGCAGCTCCTTTGACCTTCTTAGCCCTCCCTACGAGCAGTACTTC. Residues: CASSSFDLLSPPYEQYF.

V and J are TRBV6-1 and TRBJ2-4; 7 bases align to TRBD2. With V trimmed by 6 bases and J by 6 bases, 5 bases remained unmatched. The germline V gene has CDR1 MNHNS and CDR2 SASEGT. The CDR3 sequence is 13 residues long. The DNA for the CDR3 is TGTGCCAGCAGCGGGGGGACGGGAAACATTCAGTACTTC. Protein sequence: CASSGGTGNIQYF.

The genes are TRBV9 and TRBJ1-5; 8 nucleotides match TRBD1. The ends lost 4 bases at V and 7 bases at J; junction bases unmatched: 7. The length of the CDR3 is 14 residues. Germline V gives CDR1 SGDLS, CDR2 YYNGEE. CDR3 nucleotide sequence: TGTGCCAGCAGCCTAACAGGGGGTAGACAGCCCCAGCATTTT. It translates to CASSLTGGRQPQHF.

The V call is TRBV29-1, the J call TRBJ2-7; a weak D match, TRBD1 (5 bases). V shed 7 bases and J shed 5 bases, with 15 bases lying between them. CDR1 is SQVTM, CDR2 ANQGSEA, per germline. CDR3 size: 12 residues. The CDR3 nucleotides read TGCAGCGCCTGGGGCAGGGTCGACGAGCAGTACTTC. This sequence encodes CSAWGRVDEQYF.

This sequence joins TRBV9 and TRBJ1-1; D is ambiguous. Trimming shortened V by 7 bases and J by 5 bases, and 15 bases separated the two germline ends. This CDR3 is 13 amino acids long. Per the germline V gene, CDR1 is SGDLS and CDR2 is YYNGEE. CDR3 DNA sequence: TGTGCCAGCGCTGTTGGCCCCGGGACTGAAGCTTTCTTT. Residues: CASAVGPGTEAFF.

This rearrangement joins TRBV13 to TRBJ2-2; D remains unclear. V lost 5 bases, J lost 0 bases, and 7 bases lay in between. This CDR3 is built from 14 residues. Germline CDR1 is PRHDT and CDR2 is FYEKMQ (reference sequence). The CDR3 DNA sequence: TGTGCCAGCAGCATTGCTACGAACACCGGGGAGCTGTTTTTT. Translation gives CASSIATNTGELFF.

The genes are TRBV5-6 and TRBJ1-2; no firm D call. The CDR3 has 14 amino acids. The germline V gene encodes CDR1 SGHDT and CDR2 YYEEEE. Deletions cut 0 bases from V and 4 bases from J, with 10 bases between. The CDR3 is CASSLVSGGYGYTF. CDR3 DNA: TGTGCCAGCAGCTTGGTTTCCGGTGGCTATGGCTACACCTTC.

The rearrangement joins TRBV19 to TRBJ1-2; 7 bases are shared with TRBD1. Trimming at V came to 5 bases and at J to 6 bases, leaving 15 bases not matched to a gene. The CDR3 loop spans 16 amino acids. The V gene's germline CDR1 is LNHDA and CDR2 SQIVND (reference sequence). This CDR3 reads CASSRQGQLASDGYTF. The CDR3, as DNA: TGTGCCAGTAGTCGACAGGGACAGCTCGCTTCGGATGGCTACACCTTC.

The gene calls are TRBV9 and TRBJ2-1; 14 positions match TRBD2. The V gene's germline CDR1 is SGDLS and CDR2 YYNGEE. V trimming: 4 bases; J trimming: 8 bases; junction bases outside the gene matches: 5. CDR3 length: 15 amino acids. The CDR3 sequence is CASSLTSGGAYEQFF. The CDR3 DNA reads TGTGCCAGCAGCTTGACTAGCGGGGGGGCCTATGAGCAGTTCTTC.

This clone was counted a single time. The chain recombines TRBV25-1 with TRBJ1-4; possible D gene TRBD1, 5 bases. Trimming took 4 bases from V and 13 from J, leaving 13 bases between them. CDR1 MGHDK and CDR2 SYGVNS come from the germline V gene. The CDR3 extends over 12 amino acids. CDR3 sequence reads: CASSASGKGLFF. As DNA, the CDR3 is TGTGCCAGCAGTGCGTCAGGGAAGGGACTGTTTTTT.

The chain is built from TRBV5-1 and TRBJ2-5; D is possibly TRBD2 (5 bases). Germline CDR1 SGHRS, CDR2 YFSETQ. The CDR3 length is 15 residues. With 0 bases removed from V and 5 bases from J, the gap between germline ends came to 14 bases. The CDR3 DNA reads TGCGCCAGCAGCTTGGACCGAGGCTGGGAGGAGACCCAGTACTTC. It yields the protein CASSLDRGWEETQYF.

The chain recombines TRBV29-1 with TRBJ1-2; D is ambiguous. The V end lost 4 bases, the J end lost 7 bases, and 7 bases lay between the germline ends. The CDR3 runs to 10 residues. Germline V lookup: CDR1 SQVTM, CDR2 ANQGSEA. The CDR3 loop reads CSVGGFGYTF. In nucleotides, the CDR3 is TGCAGCGTTGGAGGGTTTGGCTACACCTTC.

The V and J genes are TRBV7-9 and TRBJ2-7; D might be TRBD1 (5 bases). Germline CDR1 reads SEHNR; CDR2 reads FQNEAQ (reference sequence). V gave up 5 bases and J gave up 5 bases, with 10 bases separating them. This CDR3 spans 12 amino acids. Here the CDR3 reads CASSPDSHEQYF. CDR3 nucleotide sequence: TGTGCCAGCAGCCCCGACAGTCACGAGCAGTACTTC.

The chain is built from TRBV18 and TRBJ2-7, with TRBD1 matching 7 bases. This CDR3 has 14 residues. Germline trimming cut 0 bases from V and 2 bases from J; bases unmatched to any gene: 1. Germline V gene data show CDR1 as KGHSH and CDR2 as LQKENI. The CDR3 is CASSPPTGAYEQYF. The CDR3 nucleotides read TGTGCCAGCTCACCACCCACAGGGGCCTACGAGCAGTACTTC.

The rearrangement links TRBV19 to TRBJ2-7, with a tentative D call TRBD1 (6 bases). The germline V and J ends were trimmed by 3 bases and 3 bases, with 18 bases remaining between them. This CDR3 has 16 residues. The V gene's germline CDR1 is LNHDA and CDR2 SQIVND (reference sequence). The CDR3 is CASSMAGQGLFYEQYF. The CDR3 DNA reads TGTGCCAGTAGTATGGCCGGTCAGGGGCTATTCTACGAGCAGTACTTC.

The chain links TRBV11-3 to TRBJ2-3; 14 nucleotides match TRBD2. The CDR3 runs to 18 residues. After removal of 5 bases from V and 4 bases from J, the junction contained 11 bases not matched to a gene. Germline V gene sequence: CDR1 SGHNT, CDR2 YENEEA. In nucleotides, the CDR3 is TGTGCCAGCAGCAAAGGGACTAGCGGGGGTCCCGCCGCAGATACGCAGTATTTT. This encodes CASSKGTSGGPAADTQYF. Using reference TRBV11-3 and TRBJ2-3 for the parts outside the CDR3, the full variable domain is EAGVVQSPRYKIIEKKQPVAFWCNPISGHNTLYWYLQNLGQGPELLIRYENEEAVDDSQLPKDRFSAERLKGVDSTLKIQPAELGDSAVYLCASSKGTSGGPAADTQYFGPGTRLTVL.

This clone was detected only a few times. The CDR3 sequence: CASSPADGYEQYF. The CDR3 region has the DNA TGCGCCAGCAGCCCCGCGGATGGCTACGAGCAGTACTTC. This chain joins TRBV4-3 and TRBJ2-5, with D uncertain. The J call could be wrong; TRBJ2-7 is a better fit for the DNA end. This CDR3 region has 13 residues. Germline V CDR1 and CDR2: LGHNA, YSLEER.

The chain links TRBV7-8 to TRBJ2-7; 7 nucleotides match TRBD1. Per the germline V gene, CDR1 is SGHVS and CDR2 is FQNEAQ. CDR3 length: 13 amino acids. J lost 4 bases, V lost 3 bases, and 3 bases had no gene match. The CDR3 nucleotides are TGTGCCAGCAGCTTTGCAGGGGGATACGAGCAGTACTTC. Amino acids: CASSFAGGYEQYF.

This clone came up a few times. V is TRBV7-9 and J is TRBJ1-1; maybe TRBD1 (5 bases). CDR1 is SEHNR, CDR2 FQNEAQ, per germline (reference sequence). The CDR3 loop spans 14 amino acids. The germline V and J ends were trimmed by 2 bases and 3 bases, with 10 bases remaining between them. CDR3 nucleotides: TGTGCCAGCAGCTTAAGGGGAACGGACACTGAAGCTTTCTTT. It specifies CASSLRGTDTEAFF.

The chain has TRBV11-2 and TRBJ2-3; D perhaps matches TRBD2 (5 bases). The CDR3 loop spans 16 amino acids. Germline values: CDR1 SGHAT, CDR2 FQNNGV. V lost 4 bases, J lost 6 bases, and 20 bases lay in between. CDR3 in DNA: TGTGCCAGCAGCTCTCTAGCAAATCCCCGATGGGATACGCAGTATTTT. Its protein product is CASSSLANPRWDTQYF.